The 14 T cell receptor beta chains below come from one sample, sequenced in a study of beta chain features in type 1 diabetes. General study findings and limits: Moderately but significantly shorter TCRB CDR3s were found in Type 1 diabetes patients in all four CD4+ subsets.

Reverse transcription of all isolated RNA meant that expressed TCRB transcripts were sequenced. Libraries were prepared by immunoSEQ multiplex PCR; TCRdb keeps only in-frame clonotypes and omits some of them. The profile covers 240,000 or so clones, with 11% to 15% appearing a single time and just under 0.02% taken by the ten largest. Antigens for these TCRs are unknown. The sample was naive CD4+ T cells from blood. The receptors were gathered from a young man with type 1 diabetes.

The chain combines TRBV5-1 with TRBJ2-7, with D perhaps TRBD1 (5 bases). This CDR3 is 12 amino acids long. V was shortened by 4 bases and J by 2 bases, with 7 bases between the two germline ends. Germline V gene sequence: CDR1 SGHRS, CDR2 YFSETQ. CDR3 loop: CASSPDTYEQYF. In nucleotides, the CDR3 is TGCGCCAGCAGCCCGGACACCTACGAGCAGTACTTC.

Only a few counts were recorded for this clone. The chain couples TRBV15 to TRBJ2-7, with TRBD2 matching over 7 bases. Germline V gene sequence: CDR1 LNHNV, CDR2 YYDKDF (reference sequence). With 8 bases clipped from V and 0 bases from J, the junction kept 7 bases outside the gene matches. The CDR3 length is 14 residues. DNA for the CDR3: TGTGCCACCGCCGTGGGGGGGTACTCCTACGAGCAGTACTTC. Protein: CATAVGGYSYEQYF.

There are a few counts of this clone. The gene calls are TRBV5-1 and TRBJ2-7; 9 bases fit TRBD2. V dropped 4 bases and J dropped 5; count of bases not matched to a gene: 10. The CDR3 is 15 residues long. The germline V gene has CDR1 SGHRS and CDR2 YFSETQ. In nucleotides, the CDR3 is TGCGCCAGCAGCATGCTTGGCGGGAGGGTCCACGAGCAGTACTTC. Protein: CASSMLGGRVHEQYF. The full variable domain, with the rest looked up from reference TRBV5-1 and TRBJ2-7, is KAGVTQTPRYLIKTRGQQVTLSCSPISGHRSVSWYQQTPGQGLQFLFEYFSETQRNKGNFPGRFSGRQFSNSRSEMNVSTLELGDSALYLCASSMLGGRVHEQYFGPGTRLTVT.

This clone was detected a few times. The chain links TRBV11-2 to TRBJ2-7; D might be TRBD1 (7 bases). The CDR3 loop spans 17 amino acids. With 4 bases removed from V and 3 bases from J, the gap between germline ends came to 22 bases. From germline, CDR1 is SGHAT and CDR2 FQNNGV. The CDR3 region has the DNA TGTGCCAGCAGCTCTCCGGTGGCGGGACAGCCTTACTACGAGCAGTACTTC. Protein sequence: CASSSPVAGQPYYEQYF.

This clone came up a few times. The V call is TRBV5-1, the J call TRBJ2-7; D gene uncertain. Germline assignment: CDR1 SGHRS and CDR2 YFSETQ. Deletions cut 2 bases from V and 3 bases from J, with 9 bases between. The CDR3 covers 13 residues. Here the CDR3 DNA reads TGCGCCAGCAGCTTCTGGCAGAACTACGAGCAGTACTTC. This encodes CASSFWQNYEQYF. The variable domain in full, with the rest retrieved from reference TRBV5-1 and TRBJ2-7, is KAGVTQTPRYLIKTRGQQVTLSCSPISGHRSVSWYQQTPGQGLQFLFEYFSETQRNKGNFPGRFSGRQFSNSRSEMNVSTLELGDSALYLCASSFWQNYEQYFGPGTRLTVT.

The chain carries TRBV2 and TRBJ1-1; tentative D call: TRBD1 (5 bases). Germline V gene data show CDR1 as SNHLY and CDR2 as FYNNEI. V was shortened by 1 base and J by 3 bases, with 6 bases between the two germline ends. The CDR3 is 13 residues long. CDR3 DNA sequence: TGTGCCAGCAGTGAAGGACAGTACACTGAAGCTTTCTTT. Its translation: CASSEGQYTEAFF. Drawing the rest from reference TRBV2 and TRBJ1-1, the complete variable domain is EPEVTQTPSHQVTQMGQEVILRCVPISNHLYFYWYRQILGQKVEFLVSFYNNEISEKSEIFDDQFSVERPDGSNFTLKIRSTKLEDSAMYFCASSEGQYTEAFFGQGTRLTVV.

This clone was picked up a small number of times. In DNA form, the CDR3 reads TGTGCCAGCAGTTTCGGGACTAGCGGGAGCAACATTCAGTACTTC. Its translation is CASSFGTSGSNIQYF. The rearrangement uses TRBV27 and TRBJ2-4; TRBD2 aligns across 14 bases. There are 15 residues in the CDR3. Germline CDR1 and CDR2: MNHEY and SMNVEV (reference sequence). J lost 7 bases, V lost 3 bases, and 2 bases had no gene match.

This clone was seen only a few times. This chain joins TRBV7-9 and TRBJ2-5, with D perhaps TRBD2 (7 bases). Germline lookup yields CDR1 SEHNR and CDR2 FQNEAQ (reference sequence). CDR3 size: 12 residues. Trimming cost V 10 bases and J 4 bases, with 13 bases left between them. The CDR3 bases are TGTGCCATCAGGGGAGGGTCAGAGACCCAGTACTTC. Its translation: CAIRGGSETQYF.

V and J are TRBV7-8 and TRBJ2-1, with TRBD1 as a possible D gene (5 bases). Per germline, CDR1 SGHVS and CDR2 FQNEAQ. The V end was cut by 1 base, the J end by 4 bases, with 5 bases between. This CDR3 spans 13 amino acids. Written as DNA, the CDR3 is TGTGCCAGCAGCTTAGGACAGTACAATGAGCAGTTCTTC. Protein: CASSLGQYNEQFF.

V gene TRBV5-1 combines with J gene TRBJ2-3; 10 bases fit TRBD2. The CDR3 consists of 16 residues. Trimming at V came to 1 base and at J to 4 bases, leaving 6 bases not matched to a gene. In germline, CDR1 is SGHRS, CDR2 YFSETQ. CDR3 in DNA: TGCGCCAGCAGCTTGCGGCTAGCGGGAGTCGCAGATACGCAGTATTTT. It is translated as CASSLRLAGVADTQYF.

The chain carries TRBV7-9 and TRBJ1-5; maybe TRBD1 (6 bases). V lost 3 bases and J 4 bases, leaving 10 bases between the germline ends. CDR3 length: 14 residues. Germline-derived CDR1 and CDR2 are SEHNR and FQNEAQ (reference sequence). DNA for the CDR3: TGTGCCAGCAGCTTGGCGCAGGGGAATCAGCCCCAGCATTTT. It specifies CASSLAQGNQPQHF.

The V call is TRBV6-6, the J call TRBJ2-3, with 10 bases lining up with TRBD1. CDR1 is MNHNY and CDR2 is SVGAGI in the germline V gene (reference sequence). After removal of 6 bases from V and 1 base from J, the junction contained 7 bases not matched to a gene. The CDR3 loop spans 16 amino acids. The CDR3 DNA reads as TGTGCCAGCAGCCGACAGGGGGCTTATGGCACAGATACGCAGTATTTT. This encodes CASSRQGAYGTDTQYF.

This clone was observed a handful of times. The chain uses TRBV7-6 and TRBJ2-7, with D possibly being TRBD2 (6 bases). V was clipped by 4 bases and J by 0 bases, with 19 bases between them. CDR3 length: 17 amino acids. CDR1 is SGHVS and CDR2 is FNYEAQ in the germline V gene. For the CDR3, the DNA is TGTGCCAGCAGCTCTCCACTGGGGAGGACCGGCTCCTACGAGCAGTACTTC. It codes for CASSSPLGRTGSYEQYF. Variable domain in full (rest from reference TRBV7-6 and TRBJ2-7): GAGVSQSPRYKVTKRGQDVALRCDPISGHVSLYWYRQALGQGPEFLTYFNYEAQQDKSGLPNDRFSAERPEGSISTLTIQRTEQRDSAMYRCASSSPLGRTGSYEQYFGPGTRLTVT.

J is TRBJ1-4 and V is TRBV19, with D possibly matching TRBD1 (6 bases). The ends were cut back, 7 bases at V and 5 bases at J, with 14 bases in the middle. CDR3 length equals 14 residues. Germline values: CDR1 LNHDA, CDR2 SQIVND (reference sequence). CDR3 in amino acids: CASTPGTLNEKLFF. CDR3 sequence (DNA): TGTGCCAGTACCCCCGGGACACTCAATGAAAAACTGTTTTTT.